The 25 T cell receptor beta chains below all came from one sample that was sequenced in a study of response to subunit inactivated influenza vaccine. MiXCR, applied by TCRdb to the RT-PCR reads, yields one record per CDR3 protein. The sample consists of around 520,000 distinct CDR3 sequences, 25% of them appearing once. The input for sequencing was CD4+ T cells sorted from PBMCs, taken less than 6 days after vaccination. The source is a man aged 45 to 65 who received an inactivated influenza vaccine.

This rearrangement joins TRBV12-5 to TRBJ2-1, with TRBD2 matching 10 bases. V lost 3 bases and J lost 0; bases outside the gene matches: 14. Germline values: CDR1 LGHNT, CDR2 FRNRAP. This CDR3 is 20 amino acids long. The CDR3 sequence is CASGLAPGLANDLSYNEQFF. In DNA form, the CDR3 reads TGTGCTAGTGGTTTAGCTCCGGGACTAGCGAATGATCTCTCCTACAATGAGCAGTTCTTC.

The sample holds a few counts of this clonotype. The CDR3 bases are TGCGCCAGCAGCTTGGCCCACGGAGTCGACTATGGCTACACCTTC. It yields the protein CASSLAHGVDYGYTF. The gene calls are TRBV5-1 and TRBJ1-2; D gene ambiguous. Germline lookup yields CDR1 SGHRS and CDR2 YFSETQ. The CDR3 totals 15 residues. V lost 0 bases to trimming and J lost 3 bases, with 12 bases between them.

J is TRBJ1-5 and V is TRBV20-1; D uncertain. Germline CDR1 is DFQATT and CDR2 is SNEGSKA (reference sequence). Between the trimmed V and J ends, which lost 2 bases and 5 bases, there was a span of 10 bases. The CDR3 length is 13 residues. Written as DNA, the CDR3 is TGCAGTGCTAGAATTGGGGTTGATCAGCCCCAGCATTTT. Its translation: CSARIGVDQPQHF.

This clonotype has a handful of counts. The chain joins TRBV5-1 to TRBJ1-1, with TRBD1 identical over 8 bases. V lost 4 bases and J lost 3; bases outside the gene matches: 11. The CDR3 has 16 residues. Germline CDR1 reads SGHRS; CDR2 reads YFSETQ. CDR3 region: CASSETRTGIYTEAFF. The CDR3 nucleotides are TGCGCCAGCAGCGAAACGCGGACAGGGATTTACACTGAAGCTTTCTTT. The variable domain in full, with the rest retrieved from reference TRBV5-1 and TRBJ1-1, is KAGVTQTPRYLIKTRGQQVTLSCSPISGHRSVSWYQQTPGQGLQFLFEYFSETQRNKGNFPGRFSGRQFSNSRSEMNVSTLELGDSALYLCASSETRTGIYTEAFFGQGTRLTVV.

The rearrangement links TRBV12-3 or TRBV12-4 to TRBJ1-1; no clear D. V was trimmed by 7 bases and J by 1 base, leaving 13 bases between them. This CDR3 comprises 14 residues. This CDR3 is CASTPARGNTEAFF. The CDR3, as DNA: TGTGCCAGCACCCCGGCTCGGGGGAACACTGAAGCTTTCTTT.

The V call is TRBV20-1, the J call TRBJ2-3, with 9 bases fitting TRBD2. The V gene's germline CDR1 is DFQATT and CDR2 SNEGSKA (reference sequence). The V and J ends lost 6 bases and 4 bases, in that order; junction bases with no gene match: 8. The CDR3 extends over 14 amino acids. The CDR3 DNA follows: TGCAGTGCCCATGCGGGAGGGCTCCCAGATACGCAGTATTTT. Amino acids: CSAHAGGLPDTQYF.

The V gene is TRBV7-9, the J gene TRBJ1-2; D ambiguous. This CDR3 has 12 residues. CDR1 SEHNR and CDR2 FQNEAQ come from the germline V gene (reference sequence). V shed 4 bases and J shed 8 bases, with 11 bases lying between them. The CDR3 loop reads CASSSGVGGYTF. Written as DNA, the CDR3 is TGTGCCAGCAGCTCTGGAGTCGGGGGCTACACCTTC. Based on the CDR3 plus reference TRBV7-9 and TRBJ1-2, the full variable domain is DTGVSQNPRHKITKRGQNVTFRCDPISEHNRLYWYRQTLGQGPEFLTYFQNEAQLEKSRLLSDRFSAERPKGSFSTLEIQRTEQGDSAMYLCASSSGVGGYTFGSGTRLTVV.

This clonotype was picked up many times. The CDR3 region is CAISEPGAGELFF. CDR3 nucleotide sequence: TGTGCCATCAGTGAGCCGGGGGCCGGGGAGCTGTTTTTT. The V call is TRBV10-3, the J call TRBJ2-2; TRBD2 might be the D (6 bases). From germline, CDR1 is ENHRY and CDR2 SYGVKD. The CDR3 runs to 13 residues. V was clipped by 2 bases and J by 6 bases, with 7 bases between them.

The rearrangement joins TRBV12-3 or TRBV12-4 to TRBJ2-1; 10 bases agree with TRBD2. The CDR3 sequence is 17 residues long. V shed 8 bases, J shed 0 bases, and the junction held 10 bases outside the gene matches. CDR3 protein: CASQRTSGPSSYNEQFF. The CDR3 DNA reads as TGTGCCAGCCAAAGGACTAGCGGTCCGAGCTCCTACAATGAGCAGTTCTTC.

The chain carries TRBV5-6 and TRBJ2-2, with 8 nucleotides matching TRBD2. J was trimmed by 5 bases and V by 3 bases; bases with no gene match: 9. The germline V gene has CDR1 SGHDT and CDR2 YYEEEE. This CDR3 region has 16 residues. CDR3: CASSWETGTRTGELFF. The DNA for the CDR3 is TGTGCCAGCAGCTGGGAAACCGGGACTAGGACCGGGGAGCTGTTTTTT.

The chain is built from TRBV15 and TRBJ2-1; 8 positions match TRBD2. The V gene's germline CDR1 is LNHNV and CDR2 YYDKDF (reference sequence). CDR3 length: 14 residues. Losses at the gene ends were 1 base for V and 7 bases for J; bases not matched to a gene: 3. CDR3 in DNA: TGTGCCACCAGCAGAGGGCGGGAGGTTAATGAGCAGTTCTTC. This gives the protein CATSRGREVNEQFF.

The chain joins TRBV24-1 to TRBJ2-1, with a weak D call TRBD1 (6 bases). The germline CDR1 and CDR2 sequences are KGHDR and SFDVKD. V was trimmed by 3 bases and J by 4 bases, leaving 12 bases between them. CDR3 length equals 15 residues. The CDR3: CATSDPRTAYNEQFF. In DNA form, the CDR3 reads TGTGCCACCAGTGATCCGCGGACAGCGTACAATGAGCAGTTCTTC.

The V and J genes are TRBV11-2 and TRBJ2-3; 8 nucleotides agree with TRBD2. The CDR3 extends over 15 amino acids. CDR1 SGHAT and CDR2 FQNNGV come from the germline V gene. Germline trimming cut 1 base from V and 3 bases from J; bases unmatched to any gene: 3. CDR3 in DNA: TGTGCCAGCAGCTTAGCGGGGGGGCATACAGATACGCAGTATTTT. Its protein is CASSLAGGHTDTQYF.

The chain couples TRBV6-2 or TRBV6-3 to TRBJ2-1, with TRBD2 matching 10 bases. V was clipped by 7 bases and J by 3 bases; unmatched bases: 15. CDR3 length: 18 amino acids. Per germline, CDR1 MNHEY and CDR2 SVGEGT. The CDR3 reads CASTHQVSGGNFYNEQFF. The CDR3, as DNA: TGTGCCAGCACCCATCAGGTTAGCGGGGGGAACTTCTACAATGAGCAGTTCTTC.

This clonotype was found a few times. The CDR3 coding sequence is TGTGCCAGCAGTTACGGGGGGCGATCCTACAATGAGCAGTTCTTC. As protein: CASSYGGRSYNEQFF. V is TRBV6-2 or TRBV6-3 and J is TRBJ2-1, with D tentatively TRBD1 or TRBD2 (6 bases each). The CDR3 has 15 amino acids. Germline CDR1 MNHEY, CDR2 SVGEGT. V lost 2 bases to trimming and J lost 1 base, with 9 bases between them.

The genes are TRBV4-2 and TRBJ2-1, with D hard to call. Trimming took off 0 bases at V and 7 bases at J, with 10 bases between the two ends. The CDR3 contains 14 residues. In germline, CDR1 is LGHNA, CDR2 YNFKEQ. The CDR3 bases are TGTGCCAGCAGCCAAGATGGAACGACGAATGAGCAGTTCTTC. Translation gives CASSQDGTTNEQFF.

The sample holds a few counts of this clonotype. V and J are TRBV10-3 and TRBJ2-1, with TRBD2 identical over 11 bases. CDR1 is ENHRY and CDR2 is SYGVKD in the germline V gene. Trimming at V came to 4 bases and at J to 6 bases, leaving 8 bases not matched to a gene. The CDR3 runs 16 residues. The CDR3 loop reads CAISVATTSGGNEQFF. The CDR3 DNA reads TGTGCCATCAGTGTGGCCACAACTAGCGGGGGCAATGAGCAGTTCTTC.

The chain couples TRBV9 to TRBJ2-5, with D perhaps TRBD1 (6 bases). Germline V gene data show CDR1 as SGDLS and CDR2 as YYNGEE. CDR3 size: 14 residues. V was cut by 4 bases and J by 0 bases, with 10 bases left in between. The CDR3 DNA reads TGTGCCAGCAGCCTCCAGGGGAACCAAGAGACCCAGTACTTC. Its protein product is CASSLQGNQETQYF.

The chain uses TRBV12-3 or TRBV12-4 and TRBJ1-6, with a tentative D call TRBD1 (5 bases). Trimming took off 6 bases at V and 7 bases at J, with 22 bases between the two ends. CDR3 length: 17 residues. CDR3 coding DNA: TGTGCCAGCAGGGGGGACGAAGGAGGCGGGGTGAATTCACCCCTCCACTTT. Its translation: CASRGDEGGGVNSPLHF.

This clonotype was detected only once. The chain uses TRBV3-1 and TRBJ2-7, with TRBD2 matching 7 bases. The CDR3 loop spans 16 amino acids. After removal of 4 bases from V and 3 bases from J, the junction contained 12 bases not matched to a gene. Germline V gene sequence: CDR1 LGHDT, CDR2 YNNKEL (reference sequence). CDR3 in amino acids: CASSPLSGAAVYEQYF. The CDR3, as DNA: TGTGCCAGCAGCCCCCTCAGCGGGGCCGCGGTCTACGAGCAGTACTTC.

The CDR3 sequence: CASSLRPGGTTEAFF. CDR3 DNA: TGTGCCAGCAGTTTAAGGCCAGGAGGGACCACTGAAGCTTTCTTT. This chain uses TRBV12-3 or TRBV12-4 with TRBJ1-1, with a tentative D call TRBD1 (5 bases). The CDR3 extends over 15 amino acids. Between the trimmed V and J ends, which lost 2 bases and 4 bases, there was a span of 14 bases.

The chain employs TRBV12-3 or TRBV12-4 and TRBJ2-3; D may be TRBD2 (6 bases). The CDR3 has 12 residues. Trimming removed 8 bases at V and 5 bases at J, with 11 bases between. This CDR3 is CASGTGVDTQYF. In nucleotides, the CDR3 is TGTGCCAGCGGCACGGGGGTAGATACGCAGTATTTT.

This clonotype was detected a few times. V and J are TRBV18 and TRBJ2-3; D uncertain. The CDR3 is 15 amino acids. Trimming took off 4 bases at V and 2 bases at J, with 13 bases between the two ends. In germline, CDR1 is KGHSH, CDR2 LQKENI. The CDR3, as DNA: TGTGCCAGCTCACAAGACTTATATTCCACAGATACGCAGTATTTT. The encoded protein is CASSQDLYSTDTQYF. Full variable domain (missing parts from reference TRBV18 and TRBJ2-3): NAGVMQNPRHLVRRRGQEARLRCSPMKGHSHVYWYRQLPEEGLKFMVYLQKENIIDESGMPKERFSAEFPKEGPSILRIQQVVRGDSAAYFCASSQDLYSTDTQYFGPGTRLTVL.

This clonotype has just a few counts. The chain links TRBV4-3 to TRBJ1-2; TRBD1 matches at 7 bases. The CDR3 totals 17 residues. Per germline, CDR1 LGHNA and CDR2 YSLEER. With 4 bases clipped from V and 0 bases from J, the junction kept 11 bases outside the gene matches. The CDR3, as DNA: TGCGCCAGCAGCCGCCAAATTGACAGGGATTCTAACTATGGCTACACCTTC. This encodes CASSRQIDRDSNYGYTF.

This clonotype appeared a few times. This chain links TRBV6-5 with TRBJ2-1; D may match TRBD1 or TRBD2 (5 bases each). V lost 0 bases and J 4 bases, leaving 13 bases between the germline ends. Germline V gene sequence: CDR1 MNHEY, CDR2 SVGAGI. The CDR3 sequence is 16 residues long. CDR3 in DNA: TGTGCCAGCAGTTACTCGGGGACGGCGCGTTACAATGAGCAGTTCTTC. Translation: CASSYSGTARYNEQFF.